The T cell receptor beta chain described here comes from a study of blood T cell repertoires in COVID-19. Study as a whole: Spain, Italy and the United States supplied samples that represented acute and convalescent COVID-19. T cells, B-cell-depleted T cells, or PBMCs supplied cDNA or gDNA.

With 4 bases removed from V and 5 bases from J, the gap between germline ends came to 11 bases. Looked up from germline, CDR1 is ENHRY and CDR2 is SYGVKD. CDR3 length: 13 residues. Authors' analysis steps: Estimated nucleated cell counts came from reference gene primer amplification. Method: immunoSEQ multiplex PCR; TCRdb's copy keeps in-frame clones and lacks some. V and J calls and clone size are those listed in that table; D and trimming were worked out from the DNA. Seen here are fewer than 45,000 clones, 70% to 90% observed once, and the top ten hold roughly 15%. Sequences were obtained from peripheral blood. V and J are TRBV10-3 and TRBJ1-2, with D unclear. The sequence came from a human donor in a cohort sampled during active COVID-19. The CDR3 bases are TGTGCCATCAGTGTTGAGAGGCAGTATGGCTACACCTTC. Its protein is CAISVERQYGYTF.